Presented here are 10 T cell receptor beta chains from one specimen sequenced in a study of T cell repertoires in cytomegalovirus infection. Their specific antigens are unknown. Each CDR3 protein is one row after TCRdb ran MiXCR on the reads. The data contain roughly 860,000 distinct CDR3 sequences, 32% of them singletons. The source was cultured CD8+ T cells from PBMCs, collected from culture after CMV antigen stimulation. These receptors came from a human donor in good health (CMV status not recorded). Some clones in this sample may be carry-over from other donors' samples.

The V gene is TRBV5-6, the J gene TRBJ2-1, with TRBD2 matching over 7 bases. This CDR3 is 14 amino acids long. Trimming at V came to 4 bases and at J to 9 bases, leaving 10 bases not matched to a gene. The V gene's germline CDR1 is SGHDT and CDR2 YYEEEE. CDR3 nucleotides: TGTGCCAGCAGCCCCCTGGGAGGGATGGGTGAGCAGTTCTTC. It is translated as CASSPLGGMGEQFF.

The V gene is TRBV9, the J gene TRBJ2-2; D gene unclear. The CDR3 totals 13 residues. Germline assignment: CDR1 SGDLS and CDR2 YYNGEE. The V and J ends lost 0 bases and 5 bases respectively, with 5 bases between them. CDR3 nucleotides: TGTGCCAGCAGCGTAGCTACGACCGGGGAGCTGTTTTTT. Its translation: CASSVATTGELFF. The whole variable domain, filled in from reference TRBV9 and TRBJ2-2, reads DSGVTQTPKHLITATGQRVTLRCSPRSGDLSVYWYQQSLDQGLQFLIQYYNGEERAKGNILERFSAQQFPDLHSELNLSSLELGDSALYFCASSVATTGELFFGEGSRLTVL.

The chain is built from TRBV7-9 and TRBJ2-1; 9 bases are shared with TRBD1. Germline V gene lookup returns CDR1 SEHNR and CDR2 FQNEAQ (reference sequence). The CDR3 length is 16 residues. The junction had 11 bases not matched to a gene; V was cut back by 5 bases and J by 6 bases. CDR3 loop: CASSPAPGTGFNEQFF. The CDR3 DNA reads TGTGCCAGCAGCCCCGCACCCGGGACAGGGTTCAATGAGCAGTTCTTC.

This clonotype was detected ten times or more. The J gene is TRBJ2-6, the V gene TRBV12-3 or TRBV12-4, with unresolved D. This CDR3 is 15 amino acids long. V dropped 2 bases and J dropped 0 bases, with 5 bases sitting between them. The CDR3 sequence is CASSLMISGANVLTF. For the CDR3, the DNA is TGTGCCAGCAGTTTAATGATCTCTGGGGCCAACGTCCTGACTTTC.

This clonotype was picked up a small number of times. This chain uses TRBV5-1 with TRBJ2-2; D gene unclear. Between the trimmed V and J ends, which lost 3 bases and 5 bases, there was a span of 11 bases. Germline values: CDR1 SGHRS, CDR2 YFSETQ. The CDR3 is 14 residues long. The CDR3 coding sequence is TGCGCCAGCAGCTCAAGACCCGAAACCGGGGAGCTGTTTTTT. It is translated as CASSSRPETGELFF.

A few counts support this clonotype. The chain links TRBV7-6 to TRBJ2-7, with TRBD1 matching over 9 bases. The CDR3 extends over 15 amino acids. The V gene end was trimmed by 5 bases and the J gene end by 5 bases; junction bases not matched to a gene: 10. Germline CDR1 reads SGHVS; CDR2 reads FNYEAQ. CDR3 in amino acids: CASSPAGTGIHEQYF. CDR3 DNA: TGTGCCAGCAGCCCAGCCGGGACAGGGATCCACGAGCAGTACTTC.

Only a few counts were recorded for this clonotype. This sequence joins TRBV12-3 or TRBV12-4 and TRBJ1-2, with D possibly being TRBD1 (5 bases). The CDR3 has 13 residues. V was cut by 8 bases and J by 1 base, with 11 bases left in between. CDR3: CASQGPNNYGYTF. The CDR3, as DNA: TGTGCCAGCCAGGGCCCAAATAACTATGGCTACACCTTC.

The chain carries TRBV7-9 and TRBJ2-1; the match to TRBD2 covers 14 bases. Trimming took 6 bases from V and 8 from J; bases not matched to a gene: 9. From germline, CDR1 is SEHNR and CDR2 FQNEAQ (reference sequence). The CDR3 extends over 16 amino acids. In nucleotides, the CDR3 is TGTGCCAGCAGGAAGCGTGGGACTAGCGGGGGCGATGAGCAGTTCTTC. It yields the protein CASRKRGTSGGDEQFF.

V usage is TRBV2 and J usage is TRBJ1-1; perhaps TRBD1 as D (6 bases). Deletions cut 11 bases from V and 4 bases from J, with 17 bases between. This CDR3 region has 13 residues. CDR1 is SNHLY, CDR2 FYNNEI, per germline. CDR3 sequence (DNA): TGTGCCGTGCCAGCTATAGGGGGCACTGAAGCTTTCTTT. It specifies CAVPAIGGTEAFF.

This sequence joins TRBV20-1 and TRBJ2-1, with 8 bases aligning to TRBD2. Trimming cost V 1 base and J 0 bases; bases outside gene matches: 14. CDR3 size: 19 residues. Per the germline V gene, CDR1 is DFQATT and CDR2 is SNEGSKA (reference sequence). DNA of the CDR3: TGCAGTGCTAGAGGTGTAGGGATAGCGGGGTCCTTCTCCTACAATGAGCAGTTCTTC. This gives the protein CSARGVGIAGSFSYNEQFF.